One sample yielded the 18 T cell receptor beta chains listed below, sequenced in a study of shared clonotypes between healthy human individuals. Profiled with immunoSEQ multiplex PCR; TCRdb holds only in-frame clones, not every one. The table includes fewer than 850,000 clones, about 78% detected once. The material sequenced was memory CD4+ T cells sorted from blood. The subset was: CD45RA-negative fraction. The receptors were gathered from a woman aged 25 to 39 in good health.

The chain is built from TRBV7-2 and TRBJ2-7; no firm D call. This CDR3 has 15 residues. Germline V gives CDR1 SGHTA, CDR2 FQGNSA. V lost 1 base and J lost 2, with 12 bases in between. In nucleotides, the CDR3 is TGTGCCAGCAGCTTAGGGTTCCCAGAGACCTACGAGCAGTACTTC. Translated: CASSLGFPETYEQYF.

The V gene is TRBV15, the J gene TRBJ2-1; TRBD2 agrees at 7 bases. The V gene's germline CDR1 is LNHNV and CDR2 YYDKDF (reference sequence). The junction had 6 bases not matched to a gene; V was cut back by 3 bases and J by 7 bases. The CDR3 is 14 amino acids. As DNA, the CDR3 is TGTGCCACCAGCAGCGGCGGGAGCATGAATGAGCAGTTCTTC. This sequence encodes CATSSGGSMNEQFF.

This chain joins TRBV5-6 and TRBJ2-5, with D possibly being TRBD1 (5 bases). V lost 3 bases to trimming and J lost 1 base, with 13 bases between them. This CDR3 comprises 15 residues. In germline, CDR1 is SGHDT, CDR2 YYEEEE. The CDR3 sequence: CASSSPDRVQETQYF. In DNA, the CDR3 is TGTGCCAGCAGCTCTCCCGACAGAGTCCAAGAGACCCAGTACTTC. The full variable domain, completed using reference TRBV5-6 and TRBJ2-5, is DAGVTQSPTHLIKTRGQQVTLRCSPKSGHDTVSWYQQALGQGPQFIFQYYEEEERQRGNFPDRFSGHQFPNYSSELNVNALLLGDSALYLCASSSPDRVQETQYFGPGTRLLVL.

CDR3 bases: TGTGCCAGCAGCCAAGATGAAAGTAGAAGCTCCTACGAGCAGTACTTC. This sequence encodes CASSQDESRSSYEQYF. The gene calls are TRBV4-2 and TRBJ2-7; D ambiguous. Germline-derived CDR1 and CDR2 are LGHNA and YNFKEQ. V shed 0 bases and J shed 0 bases, with 12 bases lying between them. This CDR3 region has 16 residues.

This clone is a singleton in its sample. The chain employs TRBV19 and TRBJ2-3; unclear D gene. CDR3 length equals 14 residues. V was cut by 2 bases and J by 0 bases, with 6 bases left in between. Per germline, CDR1 LNHDA and CDR2 SQIVND (reference sequence). The DNA for the CDR3 is TGTGCCAGTAGTATACGGCAGAGCACAGATACGCAGTATTTT. This translates into CASSIRQSTDTQYF.

This clone was detected many times. The rearrangement links TRBV27 to TRBJ2-7; no definite D call. V shed 5 bases and J shed 3 bases, with 11 bases lying between them. Germline lookup yields CDR1 MNHEY and CDR2 SMNVEV (reference sequence). The length of the CDR3 is 13 residues. The CDR3: CASSITRDYEQYF. In DNA form, the CDR3 reads TGTGCCAGCAGTATTACAAGGGACTACGAGCAGTACTTC.

The chain employs TRBV5-4 and TRBJ2-2, with 10 bases aligning to TRBD2. CDR1 is SGHNT, CDR2 YYREEE, per germline (reference sequence). The V segment lost 4 bases and the J segment 8 bases; nucleotides outside the gene matches: 5. This CDR3 contains 14 residues. CDR3 nucleotide sequence: TGTGCCAGCAGCCGGACTAGCGGCGGAGGGGAGCTGTTTTTT. This sequence encodes CASSRTSGGGELFF. Full variable domain (remainder filled in from reference TRBV5-4 and TRBJ2-2): ETGVTQSPTHLIKTRGQQVTLRCSSQSGHNTVSWYQQALGQGPQFIFQYYREEENGRGNFPPRFSGLQFPNYSSELNVNALELDDSALYLCASSRTSGGGELFFGEGSRLTVL.

The chain recombines TRBV5-4 with TRBJ2-1; a possible D gene is TRBD2 (6 bases). This CDR3 contains 12 residues. Per germline, CDR1 SGHNT and CDR2 YYREEE (reference sequence). V lost 3 bases, J lost 7 bases, and 8 bases lay in between. CDR3 protein: CASSSGENEQFF. The CDR3 DNA sequence: TGTGCCAGCAGCTCGGGGGAGAATGAGCAGTTCTTC. Together with reference TRBV5-4 and TRBJ2-1, the CDR3 gives the full variable domain: ETGVTQSPTHLIKTRGQQVTLRCSSQSGHNTVSWYQQALGQGPQFIFQYYREEENGRGNFPPRFSGLQFPNYSSELNVNALELDDSALYLCASSSGENEQFFGPGTRLTVL.

The rearrangement joins TRBV27 to TRBJ1-2, with D unresolved. This CDR3 comprises 13 residues. The germline V and J ends were trimmed by 5 bases and 8 bases, with 15 bases remaining between them. CDR1 is MNHEY, CDR2 SMNVEV, per germline (reference sequence). The CDR3: CASSPQDLRGYTF. The CDR3 nucleotides read TGTGCCAGCAGTCCTCAGGACCTACGAGGCTACACCTTC.

This clone showed up just once. The chain has TRBV7-3 and TRBJ2-3; 9 bases are shared with TRBD1. Germline V CDR1 and CDR2: SGHTA, FQGTGA. The CDR3 contains 15 residues. V dropped 5 bases and J dropped 4; count of bases not matched to a gene: 7. CDR3 sequence reads: CASSPGGTGSDTQYF. For the CDR3, the DNA is TGTGCCAGCAGCCCAGGCGGGACAGGGTCAGATACGCAGTATTTT.

The genes are TRBV27 and TRBJ1-2; D gene uncertain. The CDR3 sequence is 13 residues long. Trimming removed 1 base from V and 2 bases from J, with 5 bases in between. CDR1 and CDR2 from the germline V gene are MNHEY and SMNVEV (reference sequence). The CDR3 nucleotides are TGTGCCAGCAGTTTATGGGCCAACTATGGCTACACCTTC. Amino acid sequence: CASSLWANYGYTF.

This rearrangement joins TRBV2 to TRBJ1-1, with a possible D match to TRBD1 (6 bases). The CDR3 runs 13 residues. V shed 6 bases and J shed 3 bases, with 11 bases lying between them. Germline V lookup: CDR1 SNHLY, CDR2 FYNNEI. This CDR3 reads CASRRQDYTEAFF. The CDR3 nucleotides are TGTGCCAGCAGGCGACAGGATTACACTGAAGCTTTCTTT. The whole variable domain, remainder taken from reference TRBV2 and TRBJ1-1, is EPEVTQTPSHQVTQMGQEVILRCVPISNHLYFYWYRQILGQKVEFLVSFYNNEISEKSEIFDDQFSVERPDGSNFTLKIRSTKLEDSAMYFCASRRQDYTEAFFGQGTRLTVV.

This clone was picked up one time. It may be a read error: a sequence one base away is much more abundant. Other DNA sequences in this specimen translate into the identical CDR3. The V call is TRBV5-1, the J call TRBJ2-1; no firm D call. Germline values: CDR1 SGHRS, CDR2 YFSETQ. V was clipped by 6 bases and J by 0 bases, with 13 bases between them. The CDR3 runs 15 residues. CDR3 residues: CASTQDSSSYNEQFF. The DNA for the CDR3 is TGCGCCAGCACCCAAGACTCGAGCTCCTACAATGAGCAGTTCTTC.

The chain has TRBV27 and TRBJ2-1; TRBD2 matches 8 bases. This CDR3 region has 16 residues. Germline lookup yields CDR1 MNHEY and CDR2 SMNVEV (reference sequence). Trimming at V came to 5 bases and at J to 10 bases, leaving 16 bases not matched to a gene. The CDR3 DNA is TGTGCCAGCAGTCCATACGCCTTAGCGGGAATTAGAGAGCAGTTCTTC. Amino acids: CASSPYALAGIREQFF.

J is TRBJ2-7 and V is TRBV11-2, with 9 positions matching TRBD2. CDR1 and CDR2 from the germline V gene are SGHAT and FQNNGV. The CDR3 is 16 residues long. V lost 4 bases, J lost 4 bases, and 11 bases stayed unmatched. The CDR3 loop is CASSSEPSGMIYEQYF. The CDR3 DNA is TGTGCCAGCAGCTCCGAACCTAGCGGGATGATATACGAGCAGTACTTC.

This sequence joins TRBV19 and TRBJ1-5; D gene ambiguous. The germline V gene has CDR1 LNHDA and CDR2 SQIVND (reference sequence). The germline V and J ends were trimmed by 4 bases and 5 bases, with 12 bases remaining between them. The CDR3 covers 14 residues. The CDR3 DNA is TGTGCCAGTAGTAACCTACCGGGGTATCAGCCCCAGCATTTT. Protein sequence: CASSNLPGYQPQHF. The complete variable domain, with remaining parts taken from reference TRBV19 and TRBJ1-5, reads DGGITQSPKYLFRKEGQNVTLSCEQNLNHDAMYWYRQDPGQGLRLIYYSQIVNDFQKGDIAEGYSVSREKKESFPLTVTSAQKNPTAFYLCASSNLPGYQPQHFGDGTRLSIL.

A note on this clone: A much larger clone sits a single nucleotide away, making a read error possible. The same CDR3 also results from other DNA sequences found in this sample. The chain employs TRBV7-2 and TRBJ2-1, with D possibly being TRBD2 (5 bases). Germline V gene data show CDR1 as SGHTA and CDR2 as FQGNSA. V lost 2 bases, J lost 4 bases, and 12 bases lay in between. CDR3 length equals 15 residues. The CDR3 sequence: CASSLSSGLYNEQFF. The CDR3 DNA reads TGTGCCAGCAGCTTATCAAGCGGCCTATACAATGAGCAGTTCTTC.

V is TRBV27 and J is TRBJ1-2, with 9 bases aligning to TRBD1. The germline gives CDR1 MNHEY, CDR2 SMNVEV (reference sequence). The CDR3 is made up of 13 amino acids. V lost 6 bases to trimming and J lost 8 bases; unmatched junction nucleotides: 7. The CDR3 coding sequence is TGTGCCAGCAGACCGGGACAGGGAGGAGGCTACACCTTC. Its translation is CASRPGQGGGYTF.